This passage covers 8 T cell receptor beta chains from one sample sequenced in a study of T cell repertoires in cytomegalovirus infection. TCRdb ran MiXCR on the reads and lists one entry per CDR3 protein. In the table there are around 770,000 distinct CDR3 sequences, 25% to 30% of which are singletons. Which antigens these TCRs recognize remains unknown. The source material was cultured CD8+ T cells from PBMCs, sampled from culture after CMV antigen stimulation. Receptors were obtained from a human donor in good health (CMV status not recorded). Some clones in this sample may be carry-over from other donors' samples.

The chain uses TRBV10-2 and TRBJ1-1; D not certain. Germline CDR1 reads WSHSY; CDR2 reads SAAADI. The CDR3 totals 18 residues. V was trimmed by 4 bases and J by 0 bases, leaving 21 bases between them. The CDR3, as DNA: TGCGCCAGCAGTGCCCCCTTCGGCGCACTAGGATTGAACACTGAAGCTTTCTTT. Translating gives CASSAPFGALGLNTEAFF.

This clonotype was seen many times. The rearrangement links TRBV9 to TRBJ2-6; D tentatively fits TRBD1 or TRBD2 (5 bases each). CDR1 is SGDLS, CDR2 YYNGEE, per germline. The V end lost 4 bases, the J end lost 3 bases, and 14 bases lay between the germline ends. The CDR3 loop spans 16 amino acids. CDR3 sequence: CASSPQMGDGANVLTF. CDR3 bases: TGTGCCAGCAGCCCCCAGATGGGGGATGGGGCCAACGTCCTGACTTTC.

Comment on this clonotype: Here the CDR3 omits its conserved ending phenylalanine or tryptophan, so a read error is the likely source. This chain connects TRBV7-6 to TRBJ2-1; D is unclear. Trimming took off 1 base at V and 12 bases at J, with 10 bases between the two ends. This CDR3 region has 12 residues. CDR1 and CDR2 from the germline V gene are SGHVS and FNYEAQ. The CDR3 nucleotides read TGTGCCAGCAGCTTAGGGACCGTCGGGCAGTTCGTC. Protein: CASSLGTVGQFV.

The V gene is TRBV20-1, the J gene TRBJ1-5, with TRBD1 as a possible D gene (6 bases). CDR1 is DFQATT and CDR2 is SNEGSKA in the germline V gene (reference sequence). Deletions cut 0 bases from V and 0 bases from J, with 12 bases between. This CDR3 comprises 16 residues. The CDR3 sequence: CSARDAGQSSNQPQHF. The CDR3 nucleotides are TGCAGTGCTAGAGATGCAGGACAGAGTAGCAATCAGCCCCAGCATTTT.

The rearrangement links TRBV4-1 to TRBJ1-5, with no clear D. The CDR3 length is 13 residues. V lost 2 bases and J 3 bases, leaving 5 bases between the germline ends. Germline values: CDR1 MGHRA, CDR2 YSYEKL. The CDR3: CASSQSLNQPQHF. DNA of the CDR3: TGCGCCAGCAGCCAATCCCTCAATCAGCCCCAGCATTTT.

This clonotype has just a few counts. This chain connects TRBV6-8 to TRBJ2-1; tentative D call: TRBD2 (6 bases). Germline V gene lookup returns CDR1 MNHGY and CDR2 SAAAGT. V was shortened by 6 bases and J by 7 bases, with 10 bases between the two germline ends. The CDR3 is 12 residues long. CDR3 sequence: CASRTLANEQFF. Here the CDR3 DNA reads TGTGCCAGCAGGACACTAGCTAATGAGCAGTTCTTC.

The V and J genes are TRBV27 and TRBJ1-2; TRBD1 might be the D (6 bases). The CDR3 has 17 residues. Germline-derived CDR1 and CDR2 are MNHEY and SMNVEV (reference sequence). The V gene lost 3 bases and the J gene lost 1 base, with 18 bases spanning the gap. In nucleotides, the CDR3 is TGTGCCAGCAGTTTCACCGGGACAACGATATATAACTATGGCTACACCTTC. Translated: CASSFTGTTIYNYGYTF.

This chain connects TRBV7-6 to TRBJ2-2; D may be TRBD1 (5 bases). The V and J ends lost 5 bases and 3 bases respectively, with 16 bases between them. CDR1 and CDR2 (germline): SGHVS, FNYEAQ. The CDR3 runs to 16 residues. CDR3 bases: TGTGCCAGCAGCCGCACGGCAGGGTCGGACACCGGGGAGCTGTTTTTT. Its translation is CASSRTAGSDTGELFF.